This entry describes one TCR beta chain. Its antigen target is currently unknown. No much larger clone exists at a distance of one base, and base qualities are not known. This sample's treatment or condition label indicates: randomized to nivolumab then ipilimumab (arm A) or the reverse (arm B). None of the trial patients had been given prior DNA-damaging chemotherapy. On a FACS Aria II flow cytometer, live CD3+CD8+ cells that were negative for CD19 and CD56 were sorted from thawed PBMCs. Samples were obtained from patients with melanoma enrolled in CheckMate 064, a randomized, open-label phase II trial of sequential checkpoint blockade. Peripheral blood mononuclear cells were collected by leukapheresis, purified using Ficoll-Paque, and frozen in human serum containing about 10% DMSO. Purity of sorted blood CD3+CD8+ cells was verified at >98% immediately after sorting, followed by DNA extraction.

Between the V and J ends, shortened by 4 bases and 0 bases respectively, the junction contains 14 bases. From a lookup of the germline V gene, CDR1 and CDR2 are SGDLS and YYNGEE. The CDR3 has 15 amino acids, counting the end cysteine and phenylalanine. Only the CDR3 portion is preserved as DNA: 45 bases, with reading frame beginning at the first base. The sample originates from a study of sequential checkpoint blockade in melanoma (dated by TCRdb to between 2018 and 2020). For context, the study as a whole: Patients were randomized 1:1 to first-line nivolumab followed by ipilimumab (arm A) or ipilimumab followed by nivolumab (arm B). Maintenance nivolumab came after both trial sequences.

General findings and caveats noted by the study authors: The response-prediction model combining TCR metrics and mutation burden needs validation in larger, independent patient cohorts.

TCRbeta CDR3 regions were immunosequenced from genomic DNA with the immunoSEQ Assay. Prior to high-throughput sequencing, genomic DNA was amplified by bias-controlled multiplex PCR. Turning to the authors' computational methods: To quantify the absolute abundance of each unique TCRbeta CDR3 region, the sequences were collapsed and filtered. Clonality, defined as 1 minus Pielou's evenness, was calculated using only productive rearrangements. A previously published method was used to identify clones with significantly greater frequencies in on-treatment samples than in baseline samples. TCRdb carries this immuneACCESS record with in-frame sequences only. Its versions omit some clonotypes, under half of them owing to an unresolved V gene in the studies checked, with the rest unexplained. That table gives V, J and clone size, and the DNA gave D and trimming. The sample has some 10,000 clones on record, around 80% of them singletons. Approximately 50% of the sample is in the top ten clones.

The chain uses TRBV9 and TRBJ2-7; D gene: possibly TRBD2, on 5 matching bases. The input for sequencing was CD8+ T cells sorted from blood (inferred from file names), taken from a patient given nivolumab and ipilimumab in sequence. The TCR was taken from a human donor with melanoma. The DNA sequence is as follows: TGTGCCAGCAGCCCGTCTAGCAGCCTCTCCTACGAGCAGTACTTC. Protein translation: CASSPSSSLSYEQYF.